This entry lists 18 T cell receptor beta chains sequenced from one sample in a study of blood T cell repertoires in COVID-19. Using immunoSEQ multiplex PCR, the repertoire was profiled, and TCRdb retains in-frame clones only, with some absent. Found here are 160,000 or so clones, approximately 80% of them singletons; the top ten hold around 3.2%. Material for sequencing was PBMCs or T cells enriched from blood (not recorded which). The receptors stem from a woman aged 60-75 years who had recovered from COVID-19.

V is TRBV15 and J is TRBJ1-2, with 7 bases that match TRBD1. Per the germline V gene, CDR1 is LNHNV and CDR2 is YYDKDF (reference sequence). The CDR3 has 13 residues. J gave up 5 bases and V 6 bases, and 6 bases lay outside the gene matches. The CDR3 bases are TGTGCCACCAGTCGGACAGGTTATTATGGCTACACCTTC. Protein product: CATSRTGYYGYTF.

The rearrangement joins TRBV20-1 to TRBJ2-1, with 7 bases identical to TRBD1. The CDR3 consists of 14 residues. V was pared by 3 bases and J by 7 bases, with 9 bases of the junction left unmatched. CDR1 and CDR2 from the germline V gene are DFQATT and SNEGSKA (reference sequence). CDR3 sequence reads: CSASDRAKGNEQFF. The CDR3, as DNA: TGCAGTGCTAGTGACAGGGCAAAGGGAAATGAGCAGTTCTTC.

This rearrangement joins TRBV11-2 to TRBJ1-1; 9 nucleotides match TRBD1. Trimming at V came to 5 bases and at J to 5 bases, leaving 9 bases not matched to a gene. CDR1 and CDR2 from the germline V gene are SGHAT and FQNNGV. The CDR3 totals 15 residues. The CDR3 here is CASSRQQGAGTEAFF. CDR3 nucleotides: TGTGCCAGCAGCCGACAACAGGGGGCCGGAACTGAAGCTTTCTTT.

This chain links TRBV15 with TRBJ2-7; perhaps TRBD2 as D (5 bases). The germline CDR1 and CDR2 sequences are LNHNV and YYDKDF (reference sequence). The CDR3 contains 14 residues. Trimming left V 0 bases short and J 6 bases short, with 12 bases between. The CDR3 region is CATSRDQFSVEQYF. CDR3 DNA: TGTGCCACCAGCAGAGATCAGTTTAGCGTCGAGCAGTACTTC.

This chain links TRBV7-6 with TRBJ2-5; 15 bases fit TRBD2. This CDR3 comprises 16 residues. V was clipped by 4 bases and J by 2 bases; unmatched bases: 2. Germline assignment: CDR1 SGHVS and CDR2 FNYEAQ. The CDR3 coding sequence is TGTGCCAGCAGCTGGGGACTAGCGGGGGGACAAGAGACCCAGTACTTC. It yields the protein CASSWGLAGGQETQYF.

The CDR3 loop is CAGESGGTEQYF. CDR3 coding DNA: TGTGCCGGCGAATCCGGGGGGACCGAGCAGTACTTC. V usage is TRBV2 and J usage is TRBJ2-7; 7 bases agree with TRBD2. After removal of 11 bases from V and 6 bases from J, the junction contained 10 bases not matched to a gene. The CDR3 is 12 residues long. The germline V gene encodes CDR1 SNHLY and CDR2 FYNNEI.

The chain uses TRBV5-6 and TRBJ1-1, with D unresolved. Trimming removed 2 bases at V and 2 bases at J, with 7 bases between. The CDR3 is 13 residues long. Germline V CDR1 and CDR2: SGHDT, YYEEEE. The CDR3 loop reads CASSFSFNTEAFF. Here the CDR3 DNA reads TGTGCCAGCAGCTTCTCGTTTAACACTGAAGCTTTCTTT. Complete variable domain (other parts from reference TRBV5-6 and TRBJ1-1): DAGVTQSPTHLIKTRGQQVTLRCSPKSGHDTVSWYQQALGQGPQFIFQYYEEEERQRGNFPDRFSGHQFPNYSSELNVNALLLGDSALYLCASSFSFNTEAFFGQGTRLTVV.

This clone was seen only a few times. The DNA for the CDR3 is TGTGCCAGCCAGCGGGGGATCGAGAATCAGCCCCAGCATTTT. Protein product: CASQRGIENQPQHF. The chain has TRBV5-5 and TRBJ1-5; D might be TRBD1 (5 bases). Germline CDR1 is SGHKS and CDR2 is YYEKEE (reference sequence). V was cut by 7 bases and J by 4 bases, with 15 bases left in between. The CDR3 covers 14 residues.

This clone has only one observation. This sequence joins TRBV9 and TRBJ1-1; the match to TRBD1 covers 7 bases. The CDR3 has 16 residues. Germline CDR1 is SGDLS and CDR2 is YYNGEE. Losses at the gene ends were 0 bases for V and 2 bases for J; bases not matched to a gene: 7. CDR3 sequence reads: CASSVVPGTANTEAFF. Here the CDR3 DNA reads TGTGCCAGCAGCGTAGTCCCCGGGACAGCCAACACTGAAGCTTTCTTT. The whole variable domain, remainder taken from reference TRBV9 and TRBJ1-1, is DSGVTQTPKHLITATGQRVTLRCSPRSGDLSVYWYQQSLDQGLQFLIQYYNGEERAKGNILERFSAQQFPDLHSELNLSSLELGDSALYFCASSVVPGTANTEAFFGQGTRLTVV.

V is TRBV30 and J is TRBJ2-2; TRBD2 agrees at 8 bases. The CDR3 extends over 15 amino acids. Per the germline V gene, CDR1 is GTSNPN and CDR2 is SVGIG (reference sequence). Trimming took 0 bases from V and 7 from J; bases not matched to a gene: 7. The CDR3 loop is CAWSVLRGGGGELFF. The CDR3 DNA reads TGTGCCTGGAGTGTTCTCCGGGGGGGCGGCGGGGAGCTGTTTTTT. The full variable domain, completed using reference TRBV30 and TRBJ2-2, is SQTIHQWPATLVQPVGSPLSLECTVEGTSNPNLYWYRQAAGRGLQLLFYSVGIGQISSEVPQNLSASRPQDRQFILSSKKLLLSDSGFYLCAWSVLRGGGGELFFGEGSRLTVL.

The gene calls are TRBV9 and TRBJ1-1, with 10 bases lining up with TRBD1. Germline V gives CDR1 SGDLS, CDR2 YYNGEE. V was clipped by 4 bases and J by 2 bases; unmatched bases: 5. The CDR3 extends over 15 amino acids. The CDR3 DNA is TGTGCCAGCAGCCTAAGACAGGGGGCCAACACTGAAGCTTTCTTT. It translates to CASSLRQGANTEAFF.

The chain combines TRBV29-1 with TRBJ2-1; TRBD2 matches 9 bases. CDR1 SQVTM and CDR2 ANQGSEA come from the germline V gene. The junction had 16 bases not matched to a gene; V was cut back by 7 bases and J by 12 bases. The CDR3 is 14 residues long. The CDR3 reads CSANPGLAQFGQFF. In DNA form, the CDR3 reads TGCAGCGCTAATCCGGGACTAGCTCAATTCGGGCAGTTCTTC.

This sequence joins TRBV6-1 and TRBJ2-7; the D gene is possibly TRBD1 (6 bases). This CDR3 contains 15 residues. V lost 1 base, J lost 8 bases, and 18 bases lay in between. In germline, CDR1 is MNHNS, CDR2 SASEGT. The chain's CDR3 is CASSEGTVTLNKQYF. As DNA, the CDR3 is TGTGCCAGCAGTGAAGGGACAGTGACCCTCAATAAGCAGTACTTC.

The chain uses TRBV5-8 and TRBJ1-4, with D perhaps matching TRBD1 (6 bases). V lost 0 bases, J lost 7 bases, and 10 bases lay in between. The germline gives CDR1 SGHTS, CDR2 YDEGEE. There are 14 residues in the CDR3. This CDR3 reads CASSLETGSEKLFF. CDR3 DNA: TGTGCCAGCAGCTTGGAGACAGGTAGTGAAAAACTGTTTTTT.

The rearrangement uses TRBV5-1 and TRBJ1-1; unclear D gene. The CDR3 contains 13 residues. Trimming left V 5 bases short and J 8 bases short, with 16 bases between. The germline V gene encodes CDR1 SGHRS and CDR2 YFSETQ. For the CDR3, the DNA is TGCGCCAGCAGGGAACGGAGCTTGTGGGAAGCTTTCTTT. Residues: CASRERSLWEAFF.

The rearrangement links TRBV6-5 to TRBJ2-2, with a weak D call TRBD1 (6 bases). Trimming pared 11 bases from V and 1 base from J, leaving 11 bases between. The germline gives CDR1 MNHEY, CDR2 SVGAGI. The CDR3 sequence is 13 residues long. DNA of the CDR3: TGTGCCGGGGGACAAATGAACACCGGGGAGCTGTTTTTT. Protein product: CAGGQMNTGELFF.

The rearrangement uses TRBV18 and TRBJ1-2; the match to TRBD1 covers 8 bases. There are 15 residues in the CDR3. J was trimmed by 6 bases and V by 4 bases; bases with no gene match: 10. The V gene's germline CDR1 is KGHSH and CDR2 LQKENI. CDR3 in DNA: TGTGCCAGCTCACGTAGACAGGGGCCGGGCGATGGCTACACCTTC. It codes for CASSRRQGPGDGYTF.

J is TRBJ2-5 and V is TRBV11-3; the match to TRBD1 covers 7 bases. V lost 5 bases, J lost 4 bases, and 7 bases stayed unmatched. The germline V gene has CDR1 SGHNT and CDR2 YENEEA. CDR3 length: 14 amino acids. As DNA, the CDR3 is TGTGCCAGCAGCCCATACAGGGGTGGAGAGACCCAGTACTTC. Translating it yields CASSPYRGGETQYF.